This T cell receptor (beta chain) was sequenced during a study of blood T cell repertoires in COVID-19. Overall study context: COVID-19 samples from acute and convalescent phases originated in the United States, Italy and Spain. Sample material is recorded as cDNA or gDNA derived from T cells, B-cell-depleted T cells, or PBMCs.

Methods used by the authors: Scientists estimated how many nucleated cells there were by amplifying reference gene primers. The assay was immunoSEQ multiplex PCR, and TCRdb's table has in-frame clones only and misses some. D and trimming were read from the DNA, whereas the V and J calls and clone size are those reported in that table. The sample contains approximately 85,000 clones, around 90% of which appear only once. This TCR was sampled from a woman older than 75 with active or convalescent COVID-19. Sequenced material: peripheral blood.

The CDR3 sequence: CASSLVQGPSYEQYF. The CDR3 region has the DNA TGTGCCAGCAGCTTAGTCCAGGGCCCATCATACGAGCAGTACTTC. V gene TRBV7-2 combines with J gene TRBJ2-7; perhaps TRBD1 as D (5 bases). Germline V gene sequence: CDR1 SGHTA, CDR2 FQGNSA. The CDR3 is made up of 15 amino acids. V shed 1 base and J shed 4 bases, with 14 bases lying between them.